These 2 T cell receptor beta chains were all obtained from the same sample, sequenced in a study of cytomegalovirus exposure and HLA in healthy donors. PCR involved 60 Vbeta and 13 Jbeta primers. The data were produced by immunoSEQ multiplex PCR, yet TCRdb's version contains in-frame clones alone and is incomplete. The sample has roughly 80,000 clones, roughly 73% seen once. The sample consisted of PBMCs. The receptors stem from a woman aged 40 to 49 in good health and CMV-seropositive.

The chain joins TRBV25-1 to TRBJ2-5; tentatively, D is TRBD1 (6 bases). V lost 6 bases and J lost 4, with 21 bases in between. Germline CDR1 is MGHDK and CDR2 is SYGVNS. The CDR3 is 16 amino acids. The CDR3 here is CASSTGGGKTGETQYF. The DNA of the CDR3 is TGTGCCAGCAGCACAGGTGGGGGCAAGACGGGAGAGACCCAGTACTTC.

This chain connects TRBV19 to TRBJ1-1; D gene uncertain. V lost 3 bases to trimming and J lost 4 bases, with 9 bases between them. Looked up from germline, CDR1 is LNHDA and CDR2 is SQIVND (reference sequence). This CDR3 is built from 13 residues. CDR3: CASSIRGSTEAFF. The CDR3 DNA sequence: TGTGCCAGTAGTATTCGGGGAAGCACTGAAGCTTTCTTT.